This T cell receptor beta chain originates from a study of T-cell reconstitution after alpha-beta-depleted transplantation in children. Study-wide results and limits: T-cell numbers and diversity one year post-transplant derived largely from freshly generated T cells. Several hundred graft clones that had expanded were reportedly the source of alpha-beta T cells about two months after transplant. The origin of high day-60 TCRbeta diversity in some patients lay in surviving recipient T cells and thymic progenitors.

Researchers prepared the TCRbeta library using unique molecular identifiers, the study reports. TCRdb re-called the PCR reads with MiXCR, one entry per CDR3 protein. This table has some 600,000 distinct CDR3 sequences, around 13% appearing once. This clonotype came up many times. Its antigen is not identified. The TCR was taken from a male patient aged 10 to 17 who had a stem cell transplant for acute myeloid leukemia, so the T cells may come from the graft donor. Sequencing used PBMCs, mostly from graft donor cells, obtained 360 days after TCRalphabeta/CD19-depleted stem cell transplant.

The DNA of the CDR3 is TGCGCCAGCAGCTTCAACGCGGATACGCAGTATTTT. It is translated as CASSFNADTQYF. The genes are TRBV5-1 and TRBJ2-3; D gene unclear. Germline V lookup: CDR1 SGHRS, CDR2 YFSETQ. The V end was cut by 2 bases, the J end by 6 bases, with 7 bases between. The CDR3 sequence is 12 residues long.